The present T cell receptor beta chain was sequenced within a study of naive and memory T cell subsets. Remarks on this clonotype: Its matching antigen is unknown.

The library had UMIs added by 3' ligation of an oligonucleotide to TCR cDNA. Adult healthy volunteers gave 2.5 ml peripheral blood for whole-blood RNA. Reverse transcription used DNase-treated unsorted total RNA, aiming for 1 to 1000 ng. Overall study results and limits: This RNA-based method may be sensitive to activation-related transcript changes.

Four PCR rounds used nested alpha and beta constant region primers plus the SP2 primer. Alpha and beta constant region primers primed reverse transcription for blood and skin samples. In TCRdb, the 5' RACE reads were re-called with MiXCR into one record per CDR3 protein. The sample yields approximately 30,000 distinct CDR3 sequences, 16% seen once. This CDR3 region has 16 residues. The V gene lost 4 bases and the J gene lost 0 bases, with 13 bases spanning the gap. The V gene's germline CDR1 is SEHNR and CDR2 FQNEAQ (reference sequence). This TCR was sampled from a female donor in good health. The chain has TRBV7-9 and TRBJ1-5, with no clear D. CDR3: CASSSSGRNSNQPQHF. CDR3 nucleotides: TGTGCCAGCAGCTCTAGTGGCAGGAATAGCAATCAGCCCCAGCATTTT. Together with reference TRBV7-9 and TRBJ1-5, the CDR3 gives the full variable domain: DTGVSQNPRHKITKRGQNVTFRCDPISEHNRLYWYRQTLGQGPEFLTYFQNEAQLEKSRLLSDRFSAERPKGSFSTLEIQRTEQGDSAMYLCASSSSGRNSNQPQHFGDGTRLSIL.